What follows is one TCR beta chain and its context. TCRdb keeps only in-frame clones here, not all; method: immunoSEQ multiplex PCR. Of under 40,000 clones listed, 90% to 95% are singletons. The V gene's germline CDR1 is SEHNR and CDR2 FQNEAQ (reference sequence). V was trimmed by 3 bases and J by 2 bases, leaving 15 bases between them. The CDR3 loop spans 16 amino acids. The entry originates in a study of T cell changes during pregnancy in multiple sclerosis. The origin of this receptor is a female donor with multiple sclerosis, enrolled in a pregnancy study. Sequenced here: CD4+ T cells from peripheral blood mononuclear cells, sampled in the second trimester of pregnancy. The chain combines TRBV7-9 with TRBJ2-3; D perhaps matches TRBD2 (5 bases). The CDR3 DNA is TGTGCCAGCAGCTTCCAGCGGACGCCCCCCACAGATACGCAGTATTTT. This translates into CASSFQRTPPTDTQYF.